This T cell receptor (beta chain) originates from a study of blood T cell repertoires in COVID-19. Those who participated ranged in age from roughly 18 to 89 years and resided in roughly 26 US areas. Researchers sorted participants into cohorts using their self-reported clinical history. A case of COVID-19 had been met by exposed participants within 2 weeks before study entry. Germline assignment: CDR1 SNHLY and CDR2 FYNNEI. V lost 7 bases to trimming and J lost 2 bases; unmatched junction nucleotides: 7. This CDR3 is built from 14 residues. In the authors' workflow: Amplification with reference gene primers provided the estimates of nucleated cell counts. The repertoire was sequenced with immunoSEQ multiplex PCR; TCRdb's copy has only in-frame clones and lacks some. The V and J calls and the clone size are those of that table, but D and trimming were determined from the DNA. The sample lists 140,000 to 150,000 clones, roughly 84% occurring once.

The clonotype originates from a woman between 50 and 59 years old who had been exposed to COVID-19. This chain uses TRBV2 with TRBJ1-1; 7 bases align to TRBD1. Material for sequencing was PBMCs or T cells enriched from blood (not recorded which). CDR3 in DNA: TGTGCCAGCAAATCCGACAGGGTAAACACTGAAGCTTTCTTT. Translated: CASKSDRVNTEAFF.